The present entry profiles one TCR beta chain with its context. Distinct nucleotide sequences in the sample also encode this CDR3. TCRdb keeps only in-frame clones here, not all; method: immunoSEQ multiplex PCR. The sample shows fewer than 150,000 clones, 84% of them seen only once. This sample was included in a study of blood T cell repertoires in COVID-19. Germline assignment: CDR1 SGDLS and CDR2 YYNGEE. The CDR3 extends over 15 amino acids. The V gene end was trimmed by 0 bases and the J gene end by 2 bases; junction bases not matched to a gene: 2. The clonotype was recovered from a woman in her 30s who had recovered from COVID-19. The sequenced sample consisted of peripheral blood. V gene TRBV9 combines with J gene TRBJ2-1; 7 nucleotides align to TRBD2. The CDR3 protein is CASSVGEGAYNEQFF. DNA for the CDR3: TGTGCCAGCAGCGTAGGGGAGGGAGCCTACAATGAGCAGTTCTTC.